Shown below are 19 T cell receptor beta chains from a single sample sequenced in a study of CD8 T cells in ankylosing spondylitis (dated by TCRdb to the late 2010s). Library method: 5' RACE. The instrument was an Illumina HiSeq 2500. The public reads were reprocessed in TCRdb via fastp at Q25 and MiXCR, keeping in-frame beta chains. Entries that share a CDR3 protein sequence are merged under the most common genes and DNA. This sample has fewer than 250,000 distinct CDR3 sequences in its table, and over 9.5% of those were observed once. The ten largest make up roughly a fifth of the sample. Material: blood, either unsorted or a sorted T cell fraction (not recorded which). These receptors all come from a male donor with ankylosing spondylitis or in good health (not recorded which).

A few counts support this clonotype. V usage is TRBV7-9 and J usage is TRBJ2-7, with D possibly matching TRBD2 (5 bases). The germline V gene has CDR1 SEHNR and CDR2 FQNEAQ (reference sequence). The CDR3 totals 14 residues. Trimming pared 1 base from V and 7 bases from J, leaving 14 bases between. The CDR3 is CASSLVNREREQYF. The DNA for the CDR3 is TGTGCCAGCAGCTTAGTCAACCGGGAACGAGAGCAGTACTTC.

Ten or more counts support this clonotype. The chain couples TRBV4-2 to TRBJ1-6; 7 positions match TRBD1. The V gene's germline CDR1 is LGHNA and CDR2 YNFKEQ. With V trimmed by 0 bases and J by 9 bases, 8 bases remained unmatched. This CDR3 has 16 amino acids. CDR3 coding DNA: TGTGCCAGCAGCCAAGATCCGGGGCAGGGGGTTTCACCCCTCCACTTT. This codes for CASSQDPGQGVSPLHF.

At least ten counts were recorded for this clonotype. The chain employs TRBV7-2 and TRBJ2-2; the D is unclear. The CDR3 spans 14 residues. Per germline, CDR1 SGHTA and CDR2 FQGNSA. Trimming removed 0 bases at V and 5 bases at J, with 7 bases between. CDR3 loop: CASSLAGWTGELFF. In DNA form, the CDR3 reads TGTGCCAGCAGCTTAGCGGGTTGGACCGGGGAGCTGTTTTTT. Together with reference TRBV7-2 and TRBJ2-2, the CDR3 gives the full variable domain: GAGVSQSPSNKVTEKGKDVELRCDPISGHTALYWYRQSLGQGLEFLIYFQGNSAPDKSGLPSDRFSAERTGGSVSTLTIQRTQQEDSAVYLCASSLAGWTGELFFGEGSRLTVL.

This clonotype was seen many times. The chain links TRBV3-1 to TRBJ1-2; maybe TRBD1 (6 bases). Germline-derived CDR1 and CDR2 are LGHDT and YNNKEL (reference sequence). V shed 0 bases and J shed 3 bases, with 14 bases lying between them. The CDR3 consists of 16 residues. Here the CDR3 reads CASSQDQGPPHYGYTF. In nucleotides, the CDR3 is TGTGCCAGCAGCCAAGACCAGGGGCCGCCTCACTATGGCTACACCTTC.

This clonotype showed up just a few times. V is TRBV7-9 and J is TRBJ2-3; unclear D gene. The germline V and J ends were trimmed by 6 bases and 5 bases, with 9 bases remaining between them. Germline loops: CDR1 SEHNR, CDR2 FQNEAQ (reference sequence). CDR3 length: 12 amino acids. The CDR3 protein is CASSPWEDTQYF. The CDR3 coding sequence is TGTGCCAGCAGTCCATGGGAAGATACGCAGTATTTT.

The gene calls are TRBV29-1 and TRBJ2-3, with no clear D. The CDR3 loop spans 9 amino acids. Per germline, CDR1 SQVTM and CDR2 ANQGSEA. This CDR3 is CSVVPGRYF. CDR3 in DNA: TGCAGTGTGGTCCCCGGCCGATATTTT.

This clonotype was recorded a few times. The CDR3: CASSSLPRDRTQETQYF. CDR3 sequence (DNA): TGTGCCAGCAGTTCCCTCCCACGGGACAGGACTCAAGAGACCCAGTACTTC. The chain joins TRBV28 to TRBJ2-5, with TRBD1 identical over 8 bases. This CDR3 spans 17 amino acids. The trim removed 4 bases at V and 2 bases at J, leaving 12 bases unmatched. Germline lookup yields CDR1 MDHEN and CDR2 SYDVKM.

This clonotype was seen many times. This chain links TRBV20-1 with TRBJ2-1; either TRBD1 or TRBD2 may supply D (5 bases each). This CDR3 has 13 residues. The germline V gene has CDR1 DFQATT and CDR2 SNEGSKA (reference sequence). Trimming took off 5 bases at V and 8 bases at J, with 16 bases between the two ends. The CDR3 nucleotides are TGCAGTGCTGACCATTCAGGGCGGGATGAGCAGTTCTTC. Its translation is CSADHSGRDEQFF.

This rearrangement joins TRBV10-3 to TRBJ1-4, with D perhaps TRBD1 (5 bases). The V end lost 8 bases, the J end lost 6 bases, and 13 bases lay between the germline ends. CDR3 length equals 13 residues. The germline CDR1 and CDR2 sequences are ENHRY and SYGVKD. CDR3 bases: TGTGCCATCTCTGACAGTATTCATGAAAAACTGTTTTTT. As protein: CAISDSIHEKLFF.

This clonotype was found many times. The rearrangement joins TRBV9 to TRBJ1-2; D is unclear. The V gene's germline CDR1 is SGDLS and CDR2 YYNGEE. The CDR3 extends over 15 amino acids. Trimming cost V 0 bases and J 2 bases, with 11 bases left between them. The CDR3 coding sequence is TGTGCCAGCAGCGTAGCTTCGGACGGAAACTATGGCTACACCTTC. It translates to CASSVASDGNYGYTF.

In its sample, this clonotype was seen many times. The chain links TRBV6-1 to TRBJ2-5, with 9 bases fitting TRBD1. The V gene end was trimmed by 4 bases and the J gene end by 7 bases; junction bases not matched to a gene: 7. Germline assignment: CDR1 MNHNS and CDR2 SASEGT. The CDR3 covers 14 residues. CDR3 sequence reads: CASSGGTGRRTQYF. The CDR3 region has the DNA TGTGCCAGCAGTGGCGGGACAGGGCGCCGGACCCAGTACTTC.

This clonotype was seen repeatedly, ten times or more. The chain combines TRBV7-3 with TRBJ2-3; 9 bases line up with TRBD2. V lost 3 bases, J lost 4 bases, and 5 bases stayed unmatched. Germline CDR1 reads SGHTA; CDR2 reads FQGTGA. The CDR3 consists of 15 residues. The CDR3 coding sequence is TGTGCCAGCAGCTTTGAGCGGGGGGCATCAGATACGCAGTATTTT. Protein: CASSFERGASDTQYF.

Only a few counts were recorded for this clonotype. The chain uses TRBV11-2 and TRBJ2-7, with D unclear. CDR3 length equals 14 residues. Per germline, CDR1 SGHAT and CDR2 FQNNGV. V lost 0 bases, J lost 7 bases, and 13 bases lay in between. This CDR3 is CASSLERASGEQYF. The CDR3 nucleotides read TGTGCCAGCAGCTTAGAACGGGCGTCCGGGGAGCAGTACTTC.

V gene TRBV7-2 combines with J gene TRBJ1-5; D may be TRBD1 (5 bases). This CDR3 has 15 residues. Trimming removed 5 bases from V and 3 bases from J, with 14 bases in between. CDR1 and CDR2 from the germline V gene are SGHTA and FQGNSA. In DNA form, the CDR3 reads TGTGCCAGCAGCCCGAGGGACGGACTCAATCAGCCCCAGCATTTT. Translation: CASSPRDGLNQPQHF.

This clonotype was detected many times. The J gene is TRBJ2-4, the V gene TRBV24-1; D is ambiguous. This CDR3 contains 12 residues. Trimming cost V 5 bases and J 6 bases, with 7 bases left between them. CDR1 is KGHDR and CDR2 is SFDVKD in the germline V gene. In DNA form, the CDR3 reads TGTGCCACCAGTGGAGAATTAAACATTCAGTACTTC. Encoded protein: CATSGELNIQYF.

This clonotype was recorded at least ten times. This chain connects TRBV6-6 to TRBJ2-1, with 8 bases lining up with TRBD1. J gave up 5 bases and V 6 bases, and 3 bases lay outside the gene matches. Germline lookup yields CDR1 MNHNY and CDR2 SVGAGI (reference sequence). This CDR3 contains 13 residues. The CDR3 spells CASRAQGDNEQFF. CDR3 nucleotides: TGTGCCAGCAGGGCACAGGGGGACAATGAGCAGTTCTTC.

This rearrangement joins TRBV5-1 to TRBJ2-3; D not resolved. The CDR3 is 14 amino acids. The germline gives CDR1 SGHRS, CDR2 YFSETQ. V dropped 0 bases and J dropped 3 bases, with 8 bases sitting between them. The CDR3 DNA sequence: TGCGCCAGCAGCTTGGTTCAGGAAACAGATACGCAGTATTTT. This encodes CASSLVQETDTQYF.

This clonotype was observed at least ten times. The CDR3 DNA is TGCGCCAGCAGCCCTGACTCTAGAAGGGGTCAAGAGACCCAGTACTTC. Protein: CASSPDSRRGQETQYF. The rearrangement uses TRBV5-1 and TRBJ2-5, with a tentative D call TRBD1 (5 bases). This CDR3 region has 16 residues. Germline V gene lookup returns CDR1 SGHRS and CDR2 YFSETQ. Trimming pared 4 bases from V and 2 bases from J, leaving 18 bases between. The full variable domain, in which reference TRBV5-1 and TRBJ2-5 provide the parts outside the CDR3, is KAGVTQTPRYLIKTRGQQVTLSCSPISGHRSVSWYQQTPGQGLQFLFEYFSETQRNKGNFPGRFSGRQFSNSRSEMNVSTLELGDSALYLCASSPDSRRGQETQYFGPGTRLLVL.

Regarding this clonotype: With a much larger clone just one base away, this may be a read error. CDR3 coding DNA: TGCGCCAGCAGCTACGGACAGGGACCAACCTACGAGCAGTACTTC. Protein: CASSYGQGPTYEQYF. The genes are TRBV5-1 and TRBJ2-7, with 8 bases lining up with TRBD1. V was pared by 3 bases and J by 2 bases, with 7 bases of the junction left unmatched. Per germline, CDR1 SGHRS and CDR2 YFSETQ. The length of the CDR3 is 15 residues.